The present T cell receptor (beta chain) was sequenced within a study of OX40 agonist ivuxolimab in advanced cancers. Only in-frame clones appear in the TCRdb table, and some are missing; sequencing was by immunoSEQ multiplex PCR. This table holds roughly 40,000 clones, around 82% found once. Per germline, CDR1 SQVTM and CDR2 ANQGSEA. The CDR3 covers 10 residues. V lost 6 bases, J lost 11 bases, and 11 bases lay in between. The sequenced sample was CD4+ or CD8+ T cells sorted from blood, obtained in a trial of the OX40 agonist ivuxolimab. The chain links TRBV29-1 to TRBJ1-5; TRBD1 might be the D (6 bases). The clonotype originates from an adult with an advanced solid tumor such as melanoma, head and neck, liver or kidney cancer. CDR3 nucleotide sequence: TGCAGCGTGGGAGAGGGGGCCCAGCATTTT. The encoded protein is CSVGEGAQHF.